The 31 T cell receptor beta chains below were found in one sample sequenced in a study of blood T cell repertoires in COVID-19. Assay used: immunoSEQ multiplex PCR; TCRdb lists only in-frame clones, some missing. The top ten hold about 2.3% of the sample, which has roughly 410,000 clones, around 87% seen once. The sequencing sample was made of peripheral blood. These TCRs come from a woman in her sixties or seventies with COVID-19, enrolled during active disease.

This clone was seen only a few times. This chain uses TRBV7-3 with TRBJ2-7; 11 positions agree with TRBD2. This CDR3 has 15 residues. Germline loops: CDR1 SGHTA, CDR2 FQGTGA. V lost 5 bases to trimming and J lost 2 bases; unmatched junction nucleotides: 5. As DNA, the CDR3 is TGTGCCAGCAGCCCTACTAGCGGGGGCCCCTACGAGCAGTACTTC. This codes for CASSPTSGGPYEQYF. Variable domain in full (rest from reference TRBV7-3 and TRBJ2-7): GAGVSQTPSNKVTEKGKYVELRCDPISGHTALYWYRQSLGQGPEFLIYFQGTGAADDSGLPNDRFFAVRPEGSVSTLKIQRTERGDSAVYLCASSPTSGGPYEQYFGPGTRLTVT.

This chain uses TRBV4-2 with TRBJ2-3; D remains ambiguous. The CDR3 loop spans 13 amino acids. V shed 1 base and J shed 2 bases, with 4 bases lying between them. Germline assignment: CDR1 LGHNA and CDR2 YNFKEQ. The CDR3 reads CASSQALTDTQYF. The DNA for the CDR3 is TGTGCCAGCAGCCAAGCCCTCACAGATACGCAGTATTTT.

The rearrangement links TRBV9 to TRBJ2-7; the D gene is possibly TRBD1 (6 bases). Trimming stripped 0 bases from V and 2 bases from J, with 12 bases between. This CDR3 spans 15 amino acids. Germline V lookup: CDR1 SGDLS, CDR2 YYNGEE. The CDR3 spells CASSVGGPATYEQYF. The CDR3 DNA is TGTGCCAGCAGCGTAGGGGGGCCAGCTACCTACGAGCAGTACTTC.

As regards this clone: This specimen includes other DNA sequences encoding the same CDR3. The chain is built from TRBV7-9 and TRBJ2-7; possibly TRBD1 for D (6 bases). Trimming cost V 5 bases and J 2 bases, with 13 bases left between them. The germline gives CDR1 SEHNR, CDR2 FQNEAQ (reference sequence). This CDR3 contains 14 residues. CDR3 in DNA: TGTGCCAGCAGCCCCCGAGGGGGAACCTACGAGCAGTACTTC. Amino acid sequence: CASSPRGGTYEQYF.

This sequence joins TRBV21-1 and TRBJ2-3; the table's D call, TRBD1, has no DNA check behind it. TRBV21-1 is recorded as a pseudogene. The CDR3 spans 14 residues. CDR3 protein: CASSPGQGADTQYF. CDR3 bases: TGTGCCAGCAGCCCCGGGCAGGGGGCGGATACGCAGTATTTT.

The chain has TRBV28 and TRBJ1-1; D ambiguous. Germline CDR1 and CDR2: MDHEN and SYDVKM. The CDR3 length is 13 residues. V lost 2 bases to trimming and J lost 4 bases, with 8 bases between them. CDR3 coding DNA: TGTGCCAGCAGTTTAGGCCAGTCCACTGAAGCTTTCTTT. Encoded protein: CASSLGQSTEAFF.

This chain links TRBV7-2 with TRBJ1-2; no clear D. The V and J ends lost 5 bases and 4 bases respectively, with 20 bases between them. The CDR3 length is 16 residues. Germline values: CDR1 SGHTA, CDR2 FQGNSA. This CDR3 reads CASSKRAPPGIYGYTF. CDR3 nucleotide sequence: TGTGCCAGCAGCAAGCGGGCCCCCCCAGGAATCTATGGCTACACCTTC.

The chain is built from TRBV30 and TRBJ1-2, with D possibly TRBD1 on 5 matching bases. The ends were cut back, 2 bases at V and 0 bases at J, with 10 bases in the middle. Germline V lookup: CDR1 GTSNPN, CDR2 SVGIG (reference sequence). This CDR3 contains 14 residues. For the CDR3, the DNA is TGTGCCTGGAGTCAGGGACTAGCTAACTATGGCTACACCTTC. Translating gives CAWSQGLANYGYTF.

This clone was seen a handful of times. The chain has TRBV6-1 and TRBJ1-2; 11 bases map to TRBD1. V lost 1 base to trimming and J lost 6 bases; unmatched junction nucleotides: 7. The CDR3 is 16 residues long. In germline, CDR1 is MNHNS, CDR2 SASEGT. The CDR3 here is CASSEGGTGGRHGYTF. DNA for the CDR3: TGTGCCAGCAGTGAAGGGGGGACAGGGGGAAGGCATGGCTACACCTTC.

The gene calls are TRBV9 and TRBJ1-2; 9 nucleotides agree with TRBD1. CDR3 length equals 13 residues. V dropped 3 bases and J dropped 8; count of bases not matched to a gene: 5. The germline V gene encodes CDR1 SGDLS and CDR2 YYNGEE. CDR3 sequence (DNA): TGTGCCAGCAGCGCCGGGACAGGGTTCGGCTACACCTTC. This sequence encodes CASSAGTGFGYTF.

The chain recombines TRBV7-6 with TRBJ1-1; D gene uncertain. Germline CDR1 reads SGHVS; CDR2 reads FNYEAQ. CDR3 length: 14 residues. Trimming left V 1 base short and J 1 base short, with 7 bases between. In DNA, the CDR3 is TGTGCCAGCAGCTTAGTCAGGCAGAACACTGAAGCTTTCTTT. Its translation is CASSLVRQNTEAFF.

The V call is TRBV10-3, the J call TRBJ2-7, with D possibly matching TRBD1 (6 bases). The V gene lost 7 bases and the J gene lost 6 bases, with 13 bases spanning the gap. CDR1 and CDR2 from the germline V gene are ENHRY and SYGVKD. The CDR3 contains 12 residues. CDR3 in DNA: TGTGCCATCACCCCGACAGGAGTCGAGCAGTACTTC. Its protein product is CAITPTGVEQYF.

This clone has only one observation. This chain connects TRBV3-1 (or the pseudogene TRBV3-2) to TRBJ1-2; no definite D call. CDR1 and CDR2 from the germline V gene are LGHDT and YNNKEL (reference sequence). The length of the CDR3 is 15 residues. Trimming cost V 0 bases and J 0 bases, with 8 bases left between them. The CDR3 bases are TGTGCCAGCAGCCAAGACGTCCTCTCTAACTATGGCTACACCTTC. It encodes CASSQDVLSNYGYTF.

The gene calls are TRBV30 and TRBJ2-1; D may be TRBD2 (7 bases). V was clipped by 4 bases and J by 16 bases, with 17 bases between them. Germline V CDR1 and CDR2: GTSNPN, SVGIG (reference sequence). This CDR3 spans 11 amino acids. DNA of the CDR3: TGTGCCTGGATGGAGTGGGGGGGCCTATTCTTC. Its protein is CAWMEWGGLFF.

The chain uses TRBV29-1 and TRBJ2-1, with 11 bases lining up with TRBD2. J gave up 7 bases and V 7 bases, and 18 bases lay outside the gene matches. From germline, CDR1 is SQVTM and CDR2 ANQGSEA. The CDR3 has 17 residues. The CDR3 loop is CSGVARSLAGGRNEQFF. In DNA, the CDR3 is TGCAGCGGCGTCGCCCGATCGCTAGCGGGGGGTCGGAATGAGCAGTTCTTC.

This clone was seen just once. This chain links TRBV7-2 with TRBJ2-2, with a tentative D call TRBD1 (6 bases). The CDR3 runs to 15 residues. Germline CDR1 reads SGHTA; CDR2 reads FQGNSA. Trimming stripped 5 bases from V and 0 bases from J, with 10 bases between. CDR3 loop: CASSLDRPNTGELFF. CDR3 nucleotide sequence: TGTGCCAGCAGCCTGGACAGACCGAACACCGGGGAGCTGTTTTTT.

This rearrangement joins TRBV10-1 to TRBJ2-5, with a possible D match to TRBD1 (5 bases). The CDR3 totals 13 residues. CDR1 is WNHNN and CDR2 is SYGVQD in the germline V gene (reference sequence). Trimming cost V 5 bases and J 2 bases, with 9 bases left between them. The CDR3 spells CASSNSGQETQYF. As DNA, the CDR3 is TGCGCCAGCAGTAATTCAGGGCAAGAGACCCAGTACTTC.

CDR3 sequence (DNA): TGTGCCAGCAGTAGACAGGGGCCCTACGAGCAGTACTTC. It translates to CASSRQGPYEQYF. This chain connects TRBV6-5 to TRBJ2-7, with 8 bases lining up with TRBD1. The V and J ends lost 5 bases and 2 bases, in that order; junction bases with no gene match: 2. This CDR3 has 13 residues. Germline CDR1 MNHEY, CDR2 SVGAGI.

The chain recombines TRBV5-4 with TRBJ2-7; TRBD1 agrees at 8 bases. Germline assignment: CDR1 SGHNT and CDR2 YYREEE (reference sequence). Losses at the gene ends were 0 bases for V and 6 bases for J; bases not matched to a gene: 5. The CDR3 is made up of 14 amino acids. DNA of the CDR3: TGTGCCAGCAGCTTGGGGACAGGGTCTTTCGAGCAGTACTTC. Protein sequence: CASSLGTGSFEQYF. Looking up the rest from reference TRBV5-4 and TRBJ2-7 gives the full variable domain: ETGVTQSPTHLIKTRGQQVTLRCSSQSGHNTVSWYQQALGQGPQFIFQYYREEENGRGNFPPRFSGLQFPNYSSELNVNALELDDSALYLCASSLGTGSFEQYFGPGTRLTVT.

J is TRBJ1-5 and V is TRBV6-1, with D uncertain. The DNA end lines up better with TRBJ2-3; the J call may be wrong. There are 14 residues in the CDR3. Germline V lookup: CDR1 MNHNS, CDR2 SASEGT. The chain's CDR3 is CASSDQYSNQPQYF. The CDR3 nucleotides are TGTGCCAGCAGTGACCAATATAGCAATCAGCCCCAGTATTTT.

The V call is TRBV19, the J call TRBJ1-1, with 8 bases lining up with TRBD1. Per the germline V gene, CDR1 is LNHDA and CDR2 is SQIVND (reference sequence). With 5 bases clipped from V and 4 bases from J, the junction kept 6 bases outside the gene matches. The CDR3 has 14 residues. This CDR3 reads CASSVLQGGTEAFF. CDR3 nucleotides: TGTGCCAGTAGTGTCTTACAGGGGGGCACTGAAGCTTTCTTT.

The chain employs TRBV3-1 (or the pseudogene TRBV3-2) and TRBJ1-6; D is undetermined. CDR3 length: 15 amino acids. V lost 0 bases and J lost 11, with 14 bases in between. CDR1 and CDR2 (germline): LGHDT, YNNKEL (reference sequence). CDR3 in DNA: TGTGCCAGCAGCCAAGATCAGATGGTTTTTCCACCCCTCCACTTT. The encoded protein is CASSQDQMVFPPLHF.

As DNA, the CDR3 is TGCGCCAGCAGCAGAGACAGGGTTAATTCACCCCTCCACTTT. Protein product: CASSRDRVNSPLHF. The chain links TRBV5-1 to TRBJ1-6; 7 bases align to TRBD1. Germline V CDR1 and CDR2: SGHRS, YFSETQ. This CDR3 spans 14 amino acids. After removal of 4 bases from V and 6 bases from J, the junction contained 4 bases not matched to a gene.

V and J are TRBV27 and TRBJ2-1; D gene ambiguous. V was cut by 6 bases and J by 3 bases, with 6 bases left in between. CDR3 length: 12 residues. Looked up from germline, CDR1 is MNHEY and CDR2 is SMNVEV (reference sequence). The CDR3 loop is CASRTHYNEQFF. The CDR3, as DNA: TGTGCCAGCAGGACACACTACAATGAGCAGTTCTTC.

CDR3 region: CASTQGGRELFF. CDR3 sequence (DNA): TGTGCCAGCACTCAAGGGGGTCGGGAGCTGTTTTTT. V gene TRBV6-5 combines with J gene TRBJ2-2; D is perhaps TRBD1 (6 bases). Germline CDR1 MNHEY, CDR2 SVGAGI. The CDR3 contains 12 residues. V was trimmed by 7 bases and J by 9 bases, leaving 12 bases between them.

The sample holds one count of this clone. The rearrangement links TRBV29-1 to TRBJ2-5; 9 bases line up with TRBD1. CDR1 is SQVTM, CDR2 ANQGSEA, per germline. The J segment lost 1 base and the V segment lost 4 bases, leaving 7 bases of the junction unmatched. This CDR3 has 15 residues. This chain's CDR3 is CSVVPDRGFQETQYF. CDR3 DNA: TGCAGCGTTGTTCCGGACAGGGGATTCCAAGAGACCCAGTACTTC. The full variable domain, its missing parts supplied by reference TRBV29-1 and TRBJ2-5, is SAVISQKPSRDICQRGTSLTIQCQVDSQVTMMFWYRQQPGQSLTLIATANQGSEATYESGFVIDKFPISRPNLTFSTLTVSNMSPEDSSIYLCSVVPDRGFQETQYFGPGTRLLVL.

The rearrangement links TRBV5-1 to TRBJ1-2, with a tentative D call TRBD1 (6 bases). The CDR3 is made up of 15 amino acids. Germline CDR1 is SGHRS and CDR2 is YFSETQ. V was trimmed by 0 bases and J by 1 base, leaving 10 bases between them. In nucleotides, the CDR3 is TGCGCCAGCAGCTTGGGAGACAGGATTAACTATGGCTACACCTTC. It yields the protein CASSLGDRINYGYTF. The full variable domain, completed using reference TRBV5-1 and TRBJ1-2, is KAGVTQTPRYLIKTRGQQVTLSCSPISGHRSVSWYQQTPGQGLQFLFEYFSETQRNKGNFPGRFSGRQFSNSRSEMNVSTLELGDSALYLCASSLGDRINYGYTFGSGTRLTVV.

This chain connects TRBV5-1 to TRBJ2-2; the D is unclear. Trimming shortened V by 0 bases and J by 0 bases, and 3 bases separated the two germline ends. The CDR3 loop spans 14 amino acids. Germline lookup yields CDR1 SGHRS and CDR2 YFSETQ. The CDR3 DNA reads TGCGCCAGCAGCTTGGCCACGAACACCGGGGAGCTGTTTTTT. Translation: CASSLATNTGELFF.

The chain couples TRBV19 to TRBJ1-2; the D is unclear. CDR1 LNHDA and CDR2 SQIVND come from the germline V gene (reference sequence). Trimming cost V 3 bases and J 5 bases, with 7 bases left between them. CDR3 length: 12 residues. Here the CDR3 DNA reads TGTGCCAGTAGTATTGATCGGTATGGCTACACCTTC. Translated: CASSIDRYGYTF.

This sequence joins TRBV28 and TRBJ1-3; 9 bases map to TRBD1. The CDR3 extends over 16 amino acids. The germline V gene encodes CDR1 MDHEN and CDR2 SYDVKM. With V trimmed by 5 bases and J by 2 bases, 7 bases remained unmatched. The CDR3: CASSDRDRVAGNTIYF. The CDR3 DNA reads as TGTGCCAGCAGTGACCGGGACAGGGTAGCTGGAAACACCATATATTTT.

This clone has a single count. The chain links TRBV27 to TRBJ2-3; weak D call: TRBD2 (7 bases). The CDR3 spans 16 residues. Germline values: CDR1 MNHEY, CDR2 SMNVEV (reference sequence). The ends were cut back, 0 bases at V and 3 bases at J, with 13 bases in the middle. CDR3 in amino acids: CASSLSWGGWTDTQYF. The CDR3 nucleotides read TGTGCCAGCAGTTTATCGTGGGGGGGCTGGACAGATACGCAGTATTTT.